These 8 T cell receptor beta chains were all obtained from the same sample, sequenced in a study of blood T cell repertoires in COVID-19 (dated by TCRdb to the early 2020s). The library relied on the immunoSEQ multiplex PCR assay. Drawn from immuneACCESS, this table holds only the in-frame rearrangements with V and J called that TCRdb kept. Clones are partly lost; checked studies trace under half to an unresolved V gene and leave the rest unexplained. Present in this sample are some 190,000 clones, 89% of which were seen just once. The top ten clonotypes cover around 2% of the sample. The specimen was PBMCs or T cells enriched from blood (not recorded which). These receptors were taken from a middle-aged woman with acute COVID-19.

This clone was detected only a few times. The rearrangement links TRBV6-2 or TRBV6-3 to TRBJ2-3; D not resolved. Trimming removed 0 bases from V and 0 bases from J, with 10 bases in between. CDR1 is MNHEY and CDR2 is SVGEGT in the germline V gene. This CDR3 region has 16 residues. This chain's CDR3 is CASSYSDRVSTDTQYF. CDR3 DNA: TGTGCCAGCAGTTACTCCGACCGGGTGAGCACAGATACGCAGTATTTT.

The chain is built from TRBV6-6 and TRBJ2-3; D is perhaps TRBD1 (6 bases). The CDR3 sequence is 16 residues long. The germline gives CDR1 MNHNY, CDR2 SVGAGI (reference sequence). V shed 3 bases and J shed 2 bases, with 15 bases lying between them. CDR3 protein: CASSYPQGSSTDTQYF. The DNA of the CDR3 is TGTGCCAGCAGTTATCCTCAGGGGTCGTCCACAGATACGCAGTATTTT.

This chain connects TRBV3-1 (or the pseudogene TRBV3-2) to TRBJ2-6; TRBD2 might be the D (7 bases). The CDR3 has 17 amino acids. Trimming cost V 0 bases and J 3 bases, with 12 bases left between them. CDR1 is LGHDT and CDR2 is YNNKEL in the germline V gene (reference sequence). The chain's CDR3 is CASSQEVGGLGANVLTF. CDR3 in DNA: TGTGCCAGCAGCCAAGAAGTGGGGGGGCTTGGGGCCAACGTCCTGACTTTC.

The rearrangement uses TRBV19 and TRBJ2-5, with TRBD2 identical over 7 bases. V lost 1 base, J lost 5 bases, and 7 bases stayed unmatched. This CDR3 region has 15 residues. The germline V gene encodes CDR1 LNHDA and CDR2 SQIVND (reference sequence). CDR3 DNA: TGTGCCAGTAGTATAGGGGGGGTACTAGCGGAGACCCAGTACTTC. Its protein is CASSIGGVLAETQYF.

This clone was counted a few times. The chain recombines TRBV4-3 with TRBJ1-1, with D perhaps matching TRBD1 (5 bases). V was pared by 4 bases and J by 2 bases, with 11 bases between. The CDR3 covers 14 residues. Germline lookup yields CDR1 LGHNA and CDR2 YSLEER. The CDR3 reads CASSLRQTNTEAFF. CDR3 coding DNA: TGCGCCAGCAGCCTCAGACAGACTAACACTGAAGCTTTCTTT.

This clone has at least ten counts. The CDR3 DNA is TGCGCCAGCAGCCAGAATACAGGCTACGAGCAGTACTTC. This gives the protein CASSQNTGYEQYF. V is TRBV4-1 and J is TRBJ2-7; possibly TRBD1 for D (5 bases). CDR1 is MGHRA, CDR2 YSYEKL, per germline. The CDR3 runs to 13 residues. The V gene lost 3 bases and the J gene lost 3 bases, with 9 bases spanning the gap.

Here the CDR3 reads CASSHKTTGGNSPLHF. The CDR3, as DNA: TGTGCCAGCAGTCATAAGACGACAGGGGGTAATTCACCCCTCCACTTT. The rearrangement links TRBV2 to TRBJ1-6; 9 nucleotides line up with TRBD1. CDR1 SNHLY and CDR2 FYNNEI come from the germline V gene. The V gene end was trimmed by 5 bases and the J gene end by 6 bases; junction bases not matched to a gene: 8. There are 16 residues in the CDR3. The entire variable domain, with the rest obtained from reference TRBV2 and TRBJ1-6, is as follows: EPEVTQTPSHQVTQMGQEVILRCVPISNHLYFYWYRQILGQKVEFLVSFYNNEISEKSEIFDDQFSVERPDGSNFTLKIRSTKLEDSAMYFCASSHKTTGGNSPLHFGNGTRLTVT.

The chain recombines TRBV28 with TRBJ2-2, with 7 bases identical to TRBD1. The germline V gene has CDR1 MDHEN and CDR2 SYDVKM. The CDR3 totals 15 residues. Unmatched junction bases numbered 4, after V lost 3 bases and J lost 3 bases. This CDR3 is CASSFDREDTGELFF. CDR3 nucleotide sequence: TGTGCCAGCAGTTTCGACAGGGAAGACACCGGGGAGCTGTTTTTT. The full variable domain, with the rest looked up from reference TRBV28 and TRBJ2-2, is DVKVTQSSRYLVKRTGEKVFLECVQDMDHENMFWYRQDPGLGLRLIYFSYDVKMKEKGDIPEGYSVSREKKERFSLILESASTNQTSMYLCASSFDREDTGELFFGEGSRLTVL.